This TCR beta chain was obtained from a study of blood T cell repertoires in COVID-19. Across the study: The origin of the acute and convalescent COVID-19 samples was the United States, Italy and Spain. T cells, B-cell-depleted T cells, or PBMCs provided the cDNA or gDNA that served as material.

This clone was observed once. Germline lookup yields CDR1 GTSNPN and CDR2 SVGIG (reference sequence). Trimming removed 8 bases at V and 2 bases at J, with 18 bases between. The CDR3 covers 15 residues. Source study methods: It was from reference gene primer amplification that nucleated cell counts were estimated. TCRdb's table, derived via immunoSEQ multiplex PCR, lists solely in-frame clones and lacks some. The DNA gave D and trimming, while V, J and clone size come from that table. The sample holds some 240,000 clones, 70% to 85% seen once. Sequenced material: peripheral blood. This receptor was identified in a woman at least 80 years old with acute or convalescent COVID-19. V is TRBV30 and J is TRBJ2-2; D might be TRBD2 (5 bases). The CDR3 protein is CAGPRRGSNTGELFF. As DNA, the CDR3 is TGTGCCGGCCCTCGTCGAGGGAGTAACACCGGGGAGCTGTTTTTT.